This TCR beta chain comes out of a study of blood T cell repertoires in COVID-19. Study-level information: Whether acute or convalescent, the COVID-19 samples came from the United States, Italy and Spain. T cells, B-cell-depleted T cells, or PBMCs provided the cDNA or gDNA that served as material.

In the study's own analysis: Estimation of nucleated cell counts was performed using reference gene primer amplification. The protocol was immunoSEQ multiplex PCR, while the TCRdb copy is restricted to in-frame clones and leaves out a portion. That table furnishes V, J and clone size, whereas the DNA furnished D and trimming. The repertoire includes about 68,000 clones, 70% to 90% of them detected once, and roughly 1.4% sits in the top ten. CDR1 is WSHSY and CDR2 is SAAADI in the germline V gene. The V gene end was trimmed by 10 bases and the J gene end by 6 bases; junction bases not matched to a gene: 9. The CDR3 is made up of 14 amino acids.

The chain uses TRBV10-2 and TRBJ2-2; 9 bases agree with TRBD1. Sample: peripheral blood. The source is a woman between 55 and 75 years old with acute or convalescent COVID-19. CDR3 loop: CATTPGQGAGELFF. The CDR3 DNA sequence: TGCGCCACCACTCCGGGACAGGGCGCCGGGGAGCTGTTTTTT.